A single sample is the source of the 22 T cell receptor beta chains below, sequenced in a study of shared clonotypes between healthy human individuals. Method: immunoSEQ multiplex PCR; TCRdb's copy keeps in-frame clones and lacks some. Of some 240,000 clones in the sample, just over 65% were seen once. The specimen was memory CD4+ T cells sorted from blood. Subset in this sample: CD45RA-negative fraction. These receptors were obtained from a man aged 25 to 40 in good health.

V and J are TRBV7-3 and TRBJ2-3; TRBD1 aligns across 7 bases. CDR1 and CDR2 (germline): SGHTA, FQGTGA. J was trimmed by 1 base and V by 4 bases; bases with no gene match: 2. This CDR3 has 14 amino acids. The CDR3 spells CASSSQGGTDTQYF. The CDR3 region has the DNA TGTGCCAGCAGCTCCCAGGGGGGCACAGATACGCAGTATTTT.

CDR3 sequence: CASSPPAQGFTDTQYF. The CDR3, as DNA: TGTGCCAGCTCACCACCCGCACAGGGGTTCACAGATACGCAGTATTTT. The genes are TRBV18 and TRBJ2-3; 7 bases map to TRBD1. Germline V lookup: CDR1 KGHSH, CDR2 LQKENI. CDR3 length equals 16 residues. J was trimmed by 2 bases and V by 0 bases; bases with no gene match: 5.

The chain links TRBV19 to TRBJ2-6; D is possibly TRBD1 (5 bases). V lost 5 bases and J lost 0, with 17 bases in between. This CDR3 region has 18 residues. CDR1 LNHDA and CDR2 SQIVND come from the germline V gene (reference sequence). CDR3 protein: CASSPYPTAYSGANVLTF. Here the CDR3 DNA reads TGTGCCAGTAGTCCCTACCCGACAGCCTACTCTGGGGCCAACGTCCTGACTTTC.

This clone has a single count. The V call is TRBV7-9, the J call TRBJ1-5; D may be TRBD1 (5 bases). V dropped 5 bases and J dropped 0 bases, with 8 bases sitting between them. The CDR3 totals 14 residues. Germline CDR1 SEHNR, CDR2 FQNEAQ (reference sequence). CDR3 region: CASSGTYSNQPQHF. CDR3 nucleotides: TGTGCCAGCAGCGGGACGTATAGCAATCAGCCCCAGCATTTT.

V gene TRBV2 combines with J gene TRBJ1-2; weak D call: TRBD1 (5 bases). The CDR3 is 15 residues long. V was cut by 9 bases and J by 6 bases, with 23 bases left in between. Germline-derived CDR1 and CDR2 are SNHLY and FYNNEI. The CDR3 DNA follows: TGTGCCAGAAGGTCTTGGGGGGTGCTTCGGGATGGCTACACCTTC. Translated: CARRSWGVLRDGYTF.

The chain joins TRBV6-1 to TRBJ2-2; 7 positions agree with TRBD2. This CDR3 comprises 15 residues. V lost 6 bases and J lost 5; bases outside the gene matches: 9. Germline V lookup: CDR1 MNHNS, CDR2 SASEGT. This CDR3 is CASSARTRGTGELFF. The CDR3 nucleotides read TGTGCCAGCAGCGCCCGGACTAGAGGTACCGGGGAGCTGTTTTTT.

The chain combines TRBV7-8 with TRBJ2-7, with D perhaps given as TRBD1 or TRBD2 (6 bases each). This CDR3 has 17 amino acids. Trimming left V 2 bases short and J 3 bases short, with 20 bases between. Germline V CDR1 and CDR2: SGHVS, FQNEAQ. CDR3 in amino acids: CASSLTSWGASRYEQYF. CDR3 sequence (DNA): TGTGCCAGCAGCTTAACGAGTTGGGGGGCGTCTCGCTACGAGCAGTACTTC.

The chain links TRBV5-8 to TRBJ2-3, with TRBD1 matching over 7 bases. This CDR3 comprises 14 residues. Looked up from germline, CDR1 is SGHTS and CDR2 is YDEGEE. With 2 bases clipped from V and 6 bases from J, the junction kept 6 bases outside the gene matches. The CDR3 DNA is TGTGCCAGCAGCTTAGGACAGGCAAGGGATACGCAGTATTTT. This sequence encodes CASSLGQARDTQYF.

The genes are TRBV5-6 and TRBJ1-2; 8 bases agree with TRBD1. The length of the CDR3 is 12 residues. Germline V gene sequence: CDR1 SGHDT, CDR2 YYEEEE. Trimming at V came to 0 bases and at J to 13 bases, leaving 5 bases not matched to a gene. The CDR3, as DNA: TGTGCCAGCAGCTTGGGGACAGGGTCGGGCACCTTC. Translation gives CASSLGTGSGTF.

V usage is TRBV7-2 and J usage is TRBJ2-3; D is unclear. The CDR3 covers 14 residues. Germline CDR1 is SGHTA and CDR2 is FQGNSA. V was clipped by 3 bases and J by 0 bases, with 7 bases between them. The CDR3 loop reads CASSFVRSTDTQYF. The CDR3 DNA reads as TGTGCCAGCAGCTTTGTTCGAAGCACAGATACGCAGTATTTT.

The chain recombines TRBV5-6 with TRBJ2-2; TRBD1 aligns across 9 bases. V dropped 2 bases and J dropped 9; count of bases not matched to a gene: 11. Germline values: CDR1 SGHDT, CDR2 YYEEEE. The CDR3 is 16 residues long. This CDR3 is CASSLVGGQGSRELFF. The DNA for the CDR3 is TGTGCCAGCAGCTTAGTTGGGGGACAGGGTTCCAGGGAGCTGTTTTTT.

The genes are TRBV2 and TRBJ1-1; no clear D. Germline CDR1 and CDR2: SNHLY and FYNNEI. CDR3 length: 12 amino acids. With 6 bases removed from V and 5 bases from J, the gap between germline ends came to 10 bases. CDR3 nucleotides: TGTGCCAGCAGCAACCCCGGGACTGAAGCTTTCTTT. Amino acid sequence: CASSNPGTEAFF.

This clone turned up a few times. The rearrangement links TRBV7-9 to TRBJ2-7; 9 bases align to TRBD1. Trimming at V came to 1 base and at J to 3 bases, leaving 4 bases not matched to a gene. CDR1 is SEHNR, CDR2 FQNEAQ, per germline (reference sequence). This CDR3 spans 15 amino acids. CDR3 region: CASSLGTGVYYEQYF. The CDR3 DNA sequence: TGTGCCAGCAGCTTAGGGACAGGGGTATACTACGAGCAGTACTTC.

The chain couples TRBV6-5 to TRBJ2-7, with a possible D match to TRBD1 (7 bases). The CDR3 runs to 13 residues. V was shortened by 6 bases and J by 5 bases, with 14 bases between the two germline ends. The germline V gene has CDR1 MNHEY and CDR2 SVGAGI. The CDR3 nucleotides are TGTGCCAGCAGCCGACAGGGAGGCAACGAGCAGTACTTC. Translated, it gives CASSRQGGNEQYF.

The chain links TRBV18 to TRBJ1-3, with D perhaps matching TRBD1 (5 bases). The CDR3 runs 15 residues. The V gene's germline CDR1 is KGHSH and CDR2 LQKENI. Trimming cost V 4 bases and J 1 base, with 11 bases left between them. The CDR3 loop is CASSLGTVSGNTIYF. DNA for the CDR3: TGTGCCAGCTCACTCGGGACGGTTTCTGGAAACACCATATATTTT.

The sample holds a few counts of this clone. The rearrangement links TRBV6-5 to TRBJ1-1; tentative D call: TRBD1 (5 bases). The length of the CDR3 is 14 residues. V was pared by 6 bases and J by 8 bases, with 19 bases between. CDR1 is MNHEY and CDR2 is SVGAGI in the germline V gene. The CDR3 nucleotides are TGTGCCAGCAGCAACTCCATAGGGGCCGGGGAAGCTTTCTTT. Protein product: CASSNSIGAGEAFF.

This chain connects TRBV7-3 to TRBJ2-2; no clear D gene. Per germline, CDR1 SGHTA and CDR2 FQGTGA. V lost 4 bases, J lost 4 bases, and 16 bases lay in between. The length of the CDR3 is 16 residues. CDR3 sequence (DNA): TGTGCCAGCAGCTCAAGCTCTGGGGTTCTCACCGGGGAGCTGTTTTTT. Translating gives CASSSSSGVLTGELFF.

The gene calls are TRBV4-1 and TRBJ2-2, with TRBD2 identical over 7 bases. Germline CDR1 reads MGHRA; CDR2 reads YSYEKL. The CDR3 consists of 16 residues. Unmatched junction bases numbered 5, after V lost 2 bases and J lost 2 bases. CDR3 residues: CASSQLLAANTGELFF. CDR3 sequence (DNA): TGCGCCAGCAGCCAACTTCTAGCGGCAAACACCGGGGAGCTGTTTTTT.

In its sample, this clone was seen many times. The CDR3 bases are TGTGCCAGCAGCGCACCCACCAACTCCTACAATGAGCAGTTCTTC. Protein product: CASSAPTNSYNEQFF. The chain links TRBV5-6 to TRBJ2-1; no firm D call. Germline CDR1 reads SGHDT; CDR2 reads YYEEEE. V was shortened by 4 bases and J by 0 bases, with 11 bases between the two germline ends. The CDR3 contains 15 residues.

This clone was picked up a small number of times. The genes are TRBV12-2 and TRBJ2-7; the table calls TRBD2, which could not be checked here. TRBV12-2 is a known pseudogene. CDR3 length: 18 residues. The CDR3, as DNA: TGTGCAAGTCGCTTAGCGCGAGTTGCGGGGAGGCGCTCCTACGAGCAGTACTTC. Its protein is CASRLARVAGRRSYEQYF.

This clone occurred once. V is TRBV9 and J is TRBJ2-1; 8 nucleotides align to TRBD1. J was trimmed by 15 bases and V by 3 bases; bases with no gene match: 17. Germline CDR1 is SGDLS and CDR2 is YYNGEE. CDR3 length equals 15 residues. The CDR3 loop is CASSARDLRTGLLFF. CDR3 nucleotides: TGTGCCAGCAGCGCCCGAGACTTGAGGACAGGGTTGTTGTTCTTC.

The rearrangement uses TRBV2 and TRBJ1-1; no firm D call. Germline-derived CDR1 and CDR2 are SNHLY and FYNNEI. The V gene lost 8 bases and the J gene lost 6 bases, with 19 bases spanning the gap. The CDR3 is 14 residues long. The CDR3 region is CASLAVAGSAEAFF. The CDR3 DNA follows: TGTGCCAGCTTGGCGGTTGCAGGAAGCGCTGAAGCTTTCTTT.